These T cell receptor beta chains were read from a single sample in a study of T cell changes during pregnancy in multiple sclerosis. Measured with immunoSEQ multiplex PCR; TCRdb has only the in-frame clones, and not every one. The sample consists of some 30,000 clones, about nine tenths of them appearing once. Source: CD8+ T cells from peripheral blood mononuclear cells, taken in the third trimester of pregnancy. All receptors come from a female donor with multiple sclerosis, enrolled in a pregnancy study. Both conserved end residues are part of each CDR3. D genes are given only for firm matches.

TRBV19	TRBJ2-2	TRBD1	CASSTPGQDTGELFF	TGTGCCAGTAGTACTCCGGGACAGGACACCGGGGAGCTGTTTTTT
TRBV6-5	TRBJ1-4	.	CASSYSTASNEKLFF	TGTGCCAGCAGTTACTCGACAGCTTCTAATGAAAAACTGTTTTTT
TRBV9	TRBJ1-3	.	CASSPQGTGNTIYF	TGTGCCAGCAGTCCACAGGGCACTGGAAACACCATATATTTT
TRBV9	TRBJ1-5	.	CASSVAGRNNQPQHF	TGTGCCAGCAGCGTAGCAGGCAGGAACAATCAGCCCCAGCATTTT
TRBV5-4	TRBJ2-5	TRBD2	CASSSPEAGLEETQYF	TGTGCCAGCAGCTCCCCTGAAGCGGGATTGGAGGAGACCCAGTACTTC
TRBV27	TRBJ1-5	.	CASSMRGGGWQPQHF	TGTGCCAGCAGTATGAGGGGGGGTGGTTGGCAGCCCCAGCATTTT
TRBV27	TRBJ2-1	TRBD2	CASSYQPGGGGEQFF	TGTGCCAGCAGTTACCAGCCCGGCGGGGGTGGGGAGCAGTTCTTC
TRBV6-5	TRBJ1-4	TRBD1	CASSPDRAEKLFF	TGTGCCAGCAGCCCGGACAGGGCTGAAAAACTGTTTTTT
TRBV5-4	TRBJ1-1	.	CASSLGEGAFF	TGTGCCAGCAGCTTGGGGGAGGGAGCTTTCTTT
TRBV7-9	TRBJ2-1	.	CASSPQSGLAYNEQFF	TGTGCCAGCAGCCCCCAGTCGGGACTGGCCTACAATGAGCAGTTCTTC